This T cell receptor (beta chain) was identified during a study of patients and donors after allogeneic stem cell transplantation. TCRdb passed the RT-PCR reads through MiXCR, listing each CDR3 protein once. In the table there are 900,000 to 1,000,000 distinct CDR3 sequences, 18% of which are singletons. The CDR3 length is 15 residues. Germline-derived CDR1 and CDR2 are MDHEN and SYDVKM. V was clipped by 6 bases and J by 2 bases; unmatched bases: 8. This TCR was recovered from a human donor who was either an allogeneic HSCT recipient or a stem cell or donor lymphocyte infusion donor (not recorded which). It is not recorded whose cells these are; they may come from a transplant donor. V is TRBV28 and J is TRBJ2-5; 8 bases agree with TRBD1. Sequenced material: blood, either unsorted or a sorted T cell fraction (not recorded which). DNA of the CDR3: TGTGCCAGCAGGCCCGACAGGGGTCAGCAAGAGACCCAGTACTTC. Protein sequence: CASRPDRGQQETQYF.